These 20 T cell receptor beta chains were sequenced from one sample in a study of cytomegalovirus exposure and HLA in healthy donors. The PCR was carried out with 60 Vbeta primers and 13 Jbeta primers. Sequenced by immunoSEQ multiplex PCR; TCRdb stores in-frame clones only, minus some. The sample shows about 170,000 clones, almost 75% of them seen only once. Sequenced material: PBMCs. The receptors were sampled from a young woman in good health and CMV-seropositive.

This clone occurred once. The chain employs TRBV21-1 and TRBJ1-1; the DNA was not compared with TRBD1, the D call given in the table. TRBV21-1 is described as a pseudogene. The CDR3 is made up of 18 amino acids. The CDR3 protein is CASSKRSSGAKVNTEAFF. The CDR3 bases are TGTGCCAGCAGCAAAAGGTCTTCAGGGGCTAAGGTGAACACTGAAGCTTTCTTT.

The V and J genes are TRBV28 and TRBJ1-1; 9 bases fit TRBD1. In germline, CDR1 is MDHEN, CDR2 SYDVKM. V lost 6 bases to trimming and J lost 5 bases; unmatched junction nucleotides: 13. The CDR3 loop spans 16 amino acids. The CDR3 loop reads CASRQPSGTGLTEAFF. In DNA form, the CDR3 reads TGTGCCAGCAGACAACCCTCAGGGACAGGGCTTACTGAAGCTTTCTTT.

The chain couples TRBV5-4 to TRBJ2-2, with D possibly matching TRBD1 (7 bases). Germline CDR1 reads SGHNT; CDR2 reads YYREEE (reference sequence). Trimming took 0 bases from V and 1 from J, leaving 13 bases between them. This CDR3 contains 17 residues. The CDR3: CASSLAGGGWNTGELFF. The CDR3 coding sequence is TGTGCCAGCAGCTTGGCAGGAGGGGGCTGGAACACCGGGGAGCTGTTTTTT. The entire variable domain, with the rest obtained from reference TRBV5-4 and TRBJ2-2, is as follows: ETGVTQSPTHLIKTRGQQVTLRCSSQSGHNTVSWYQQALGQGPQFIFQYYREEENGRGNFPPRFSGLQFPNYSSELNVNALELDDSALYLCASSLAGGGWNTGELFFGEGSRLTVL.

In this sample, this clone turned up a few times. This chain's CDR3 is CASRVSGTSGGLSTDTQYF. For the CDR3, the DNA is TGTGCCAGCAGGGTCTCCGGGACTAGCGGGGGGCTTAGCACAGATACGCAGTATTTT. The chain has TRBV5-4 and TRBJ2-3, with TRBD2 matching 15 bases. CDR1 is SGHNT and CDR2 is YYREEE in the germline V gene (reference sequence). The junction had 10 bases not matched to a gene; V was cut back by 5 bases and J by 0 bases. The CDR3 is 19 residues long.

This clone has a handful of counts. This chain links TRBV5-5 with TRBJ1-2, with D possibly matching TRBD1 (5 bases). The CDR3 runs 13 residues. V was trimmed by 6 bases and J by 2 bases, leaving 11 bases between them. Germline CDR1 is SGHKS and CDR2 is YYEKEE (reference sequence). The CDR3 region has the DNA TGTGCCAGCACCTGGGGGGGGAACTATGGCTACACCTTC. It codes for CASTWGGNYGYTF.

The gene calls are TRBV30 and TRBJ1-1; no clear D gene. The CDR3 loop spans 11 amino acids. The V gene lost 0 bases and the J gene lost 7 bases, with 6 bases spanning the gap. Germline V gives CDR1 GTSNPN, CDR2 SVGIG (reference sequence). CDR3: CAWSVSVEAFF. CDR3 coding DNA: TGTGCCTGGAGTGTATCCGTTGAAGCTTTCTTT.

The chain's CDR3 is CASRRSYLPYNEQFF. CDR3 sequence (DNA): TGTGCCAGCAGAAGGAGCTACCTCCCTTACAATGAGCAGTTCTTC. This chain links TRBV6-5 with TRBJ2-1; D is unresolved. The CDR3 length is 15 residues. Germline lookup yields CDR1 MNHEY and CDR2 SVGAGI. V lost 6 bases and J lost 4, with 16 bases in between.

This clone appeared a single time. The V gene is TRBV19, the J gene TRBJ1-6; TRBD1 might be the D (5 bases). Trimming removed 5 bases from V and 8 bases from J, with 16 bases in between. The CDR3 extends over 15 amino acids. Germline V gene sequence: CDR1 LNHDA, CDR2 SQIVND (reference sequence). The CDR3 DNA is TGTGCCAGTAGTGCCCGGAGGGGTGGCGATTCACCCCTCCACTTT. As protein: CASSARRGGDSPLHF.

V gene TRBV7-3 combines with J gene TRBJ2-3, with 9 bases identical to TRBD2. There are 15 residues in the CDR3. Losses at the gene ends were 3 bases for V and 6 bases for J; bases not matched to a gene: 7. Germline V gene lookup returns CDR1 SGHTA and CDR2 FQGTGA. The CDR3 DNA follows: TGTGCCAGCAGCTTGGGCGGGGGGGCGGGGGATACGCAGTATTTT. It translates to CASSLGGGAGDTQYF.

This clone was observed a handful of times. This chain links TRBV27 with TRBJ2-3; possibly TRBD1 for D (5 bases). CDR1 is MNHEY and CDR2 is SMNVEV in the germline V gene (reference sequence). The CDR3 is made up of 15 amino acids. Trimming removed 6 bases at V and 1 base at J, with 14 bases between. The CDR3 here is CASSFRESRTDTQYF. CDR3 in DNA: TGTGCCAGCAGCTTCAGGGAATCGCGCACAGATACGCAGTATTTT.

The chain employs TRBV18 and TRBJ1-2; D is ambiguous. Germline CDR1 and CDR2: KGHSH and LQKENI. CDR3 length equals 14 residues. Trimming took 6 bases from V and 0 from J, leaving 11 bases between them. As DNA, the CDR3 is TGTGCCAGCTCCGCCGAACAGTCTAACTATGGCTACACCTTC. This sequence encodes CASSAEQSNYGYTF.

CDR3 loop: CASSLIEQENTGELFF. The CDR3 nucleotides are TGTGCCAGCAGCTTAATCGAACAGGAGAACACCGGGGAGCTGTTTTTT. This sequence joins TRBV11-3 and TRBJ2-2, with D possibly matching TRBD1 (5 bases). Germline V CDR1 and CDR2: SGHNT, YENEEA. Trimming took 2 bases from V and 1 from J, leaving 11 bases between them. The CDR3 runs to 16 residues.

The sample holds one count of this clone. The rearrangement joins TRBV15 to TRBJ1-2, with D perhaps matching TRBD1 (5 bases). V was clipped by 0 bases and J by 4 bases, with 12 bases between them. Germline assignment: CDR1 LNHNV and CDR2 YYDKDF (reference sequence). The CDR3 has 15 amino acids. CDR3 coding DNA: TGTGCCACCAGCAGAGAGGGGGAGGGCGGCTATGGCTACACCTTC. Protein: CATSREGEGGYGYTF. The full variable domain, its missing parts supplied by reference TRBV15 and TRBJ1-2, is DAMVIQNPRYQVTQFGKPVTLSCSQTLNHNVMYWYQQKSSQAPKLLFHYYDKDFNNEADTPDNFQSRRPNTSFCFLDIRSPGLGDTAMYLCATSREGEGGYGYTFGSGTRLTVV.

The CDR3 protein is CASSSGLAGIEQYF. For the CDR3, the DNA is TGTGCCAGCAGCTCCGGACTAGCGGGGATCGAGCAGTACTTC. V and J are TRBV7-2 and TRBJ2-5, with 12 positions matching TRBD2. The DNA end is more similar to TRBJ2-7, so the J call may be wrong. This CDR3 is built from 14 residues. Germline CDR1 reads SGHTA; CDR2 reads FQGNSA.

J is TRBJ2-7 and V is TRBV5-4; D possibly corresponds to TRBD2 (6 bases). Trimming left V 0 bases short and J 3 bases short, with 7 bases between. CDR3 length: 13 residues. Germline CDR1 and CDR2: SGHNT and YYREEE (reference sequence). The CDR3 sequence is CASSLGGDYEQYF. The CDR3 DNA reads TGTGCCAGCAGCTTGGGGGGGGACTACGAGCAGTACTTC.

The chain recombines TRBV19 with TRBJ1-1, with D possibly matching TRBD1 (5 bases). Germline CDR1 reads LNHDA; CDR2 reads SQIVND (reference sequence). CDR3 length: 15 residues. Trimming took 3 bases from V and 4 from J, leaving 15 bases between them. This CDR3 is CASSIGGEPPTEAFF. The CDR3 DNA follows: TGTGCCAGTAGTATTGGGGGGGAGCCCCCCACTGAAGCTTTCTTT.

The rearrangement uses TRBV5-4 and TRBJ1-2; the match to TRBD1 covers 7 bases. This CDR3 has 14 amino acids. Germline values: CDR1 SGHNT, CDR2 YYREEE (reference sequence). J lost 2 bases, V lost 4 bases, and 5 bases had no gene match. CDR3 DNA sequence: TGTGCCAGCAGCGGCGGGACAGTAAACTATGGCTACACCTTC. It translates to CASSGGTVNYGYTF.

The CDR3 region is CASSSDYTGELFF. CDR3 DNA sequence: TGTGCCAGCAGCTCAGATTACACCGGGGAGCTGTTTTTT. The gene calls are TRBV5-6 and TRBJ2-2; D is ambiguous. CDR3 length: 13 residues. V shed 3 bases and J shed 3 bases, with 6 bases lying between them. The germline CDR1 and CDR2 sequences are SGHDT and YYEEEE. Supplemented by reference TRBV5-6 and TRBJ2-2, the full variable domain reads DAGVTQSPTHLIKTRGQQVTLRCSPKSGHDTVSWYQQALGQGPQFIFQYYEEEERQRGNFPDRFSGHQFPNYSSELNVNALLLGDSALYLCASSSDYTGELFFGEGSRLTVL.

The V gene is TRBV2, the J gene TRBJ2-7, with TRBD1 matching 12 bases. Trimming cost V 6 bases and J 4 bases; bases outside gene matches: 4. CDR1 is SNHLY, CDR2 FYNNEI, per germline. The CDR3 has 14 residues. The CDR3: CASRGDRGPYEQYF. The CDR3 DNA is TGTGCCAGCAGGGGGGACAGGGGGCCTTACGAGCAGTACTTC.

V is TRBV27 and J is TRBJ2-3; 11 positions match TRBD2. The CDR3 has 16 residues. The J segment lost 4 bases and the V segment lost 3 bases, leaving 6 bases of the junction unmatched. Germline values: CDR1 MNHEY, CDR2 SMNVEV (reference sequence). Here the CDR3 DNA reads TGTGCCAGCAGTTTGAGCCTTAGCGGGGGGGCAGATACGCAGTATTTT. Its protein is CASSLSLSGGADTQYF.